This T cell receptor (beta chain) was captured by sequencing in a study of T cells in Graves' hyperthyroidism and ophthalmopathy. Overall study findings and caveats: Ophthalmopathy was told apart from stable hyperthyroidism by a 13 V-J model.

Investigators excluded patients with uncontrolled infection, other autoimmune disease, pregnancy or lactation. This sample holds PBMCs from 8 to 10 ml fresh peripheral blood. The V and J ends lost 4 bases and 6 bases respectively, with 9 bases between them. Germline values: CDR1 MNHEY, CDR2 SVGAGI. CDR3 length: 12 residues. Amplified regions were TCR beta CDR3 sequences from RNA transcripts. TCR CDR3 regions were first amplified by RT-PCR with HTBI primers. From the multiplex PCR reads, TCRdb called clonotypes with MiXCR, one entry per CDR3 protein. The sample shows some 360,000 distinct CDR3 sequences, around 18% of them seen only once. This clonotype was counted many times. The target antigen is unknown.

The clonotype was recovered from a woman aged 40-49 years with Graves' ophthalmopathy. Sample: blood. The rearrangement uses TRBV6-5 and TRBJ1-2; D is uncertain. The CDR3: CASSSGPDGYTF. For the CDR3, the DNA is TGTGCCAGCAGTTCGGGCCCGGATGGCTACACCTTC.